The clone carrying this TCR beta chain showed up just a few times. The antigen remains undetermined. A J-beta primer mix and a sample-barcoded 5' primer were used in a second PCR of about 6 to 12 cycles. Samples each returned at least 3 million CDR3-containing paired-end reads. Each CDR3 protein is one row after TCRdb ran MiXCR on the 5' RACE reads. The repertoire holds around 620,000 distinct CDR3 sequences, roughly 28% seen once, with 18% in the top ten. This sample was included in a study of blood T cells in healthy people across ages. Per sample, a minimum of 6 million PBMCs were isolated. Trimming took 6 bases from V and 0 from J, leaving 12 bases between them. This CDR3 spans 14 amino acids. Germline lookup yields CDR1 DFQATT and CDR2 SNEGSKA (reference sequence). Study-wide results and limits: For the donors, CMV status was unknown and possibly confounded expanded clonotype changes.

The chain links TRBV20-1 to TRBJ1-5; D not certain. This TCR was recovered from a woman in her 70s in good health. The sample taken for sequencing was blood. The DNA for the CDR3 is TGCAGTGCCAAAGGCCAGAATAGCAATCAGCCCCAGCATTTT. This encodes CSAKGQNSNQPQHF.